The 27 T cell receptor beta chains in this list originate from one sample, sequenced in a study of T cell repertoires in cytomegalovirus infection. One entry per CDR3 protein, called by TCRdb with MiXCR from the reads. The sample records around 100,000 distinct CDR3 sequences, about 25% being singletons. The sample consisted of CD8+ T cells from PBMCs. These receptors were obtained from a human donor in good health (CMV status not recorded). Some clones in this sample may be carry-over from other donors' samples.

This clonotype occurred a few times. The V gene is TRBV12-3 or TRBV12-4, the J gene TRBJ1-5; 8 bases line up with TRBD1. This CDR3 spans 14 amino acids. V gave up 6 bases and J gave up 4 bases; unmatched junction bases: 5. The CDR3 DNA reads as TGTGCCAGCAGCAGTCAGGGGGCTAATCAGCCCCAGCATTTT. Translating it yields CASSSQGANQPQHF.

The J gene is TRBJ1-1, the V gene TRBV25-1; D not certain. This CDR3 region has 13 residues. CDR1 MGHDK and CDR2 SYGVNS come from the germline V gene. V shed 3 bases and J shed 6 bases, with 11 bases lying between them. The CDR3 region is CASSDPYRAEAFF. CDR3 in DNA: TGTGCCAGCAGTGATCCCTACCGGGCTGAAGCTTTCTTT.

J is TRBJ1-2 and V is TRBV28, with D possibly matching TRBD1 (6 bases). V was pared by 2 bases and J by 6 bases, with 22 bases between. The germline gives CDR1 MDHEN, CDR2 SYDVKM. This CDR3 comprises 17 residues. The DNA of the CDR3 is TGTGCCAGCAGTTTAATCTCAGTCGGGGGCGGGACGGATGGCTACACCTTC. Its translation is CASSLISVGGGTDGYTF.

This chain joins TRBV12-5 and TRBJ2-7, with D unresolved. The CDR3 has 12 residues. Trimming stripped 3 bases from V and 0 bases from J, with 3 bases between. Germline assignment: CDR1 LGHNT and CDR2 FRNRAP. The chain's CDR3 is CASGFSSYEQYF. The DNA of the CDR3 is TGTGCTAGTGGTTTCTCCTCCTACGAGCAGTACTTC.

This clonotype was seen ten or more times. This chain uses TRBV7-6 with TRBJ2-3, with 10 bases matching TRBD2. The trim removed 1 base at V and 4 bases at J, leaving 8 bases unmatched. The germline V gene encodes CDR1 SGHVS and CDR2 FNYEAQ. This CDR3 spans 17 amino acids. CDR3 coding DNA: TGTGCCAGCAGCTTAGGGGAGCGGGGGGGTGTTGCAGATACGCAGTATTTT. This sequence encodes CASSLGERGGVADTQYF.

This clonotype has a handful of counts. The chain carries TRBV9 and TRBJ2-1, with D unclear. With 4 bases removed from V and 8 bases from J, the gap between germline ends came to 10 bases. The CDR3 runs 12 residues. Germline CDR1 SGDLS, CDR2 YYNGEE. The CDR3 DNA sequence: TGTGCCAGCAGCCCAGATCAGGATGAGCAGTTCTTC. Amino acids: CASSPDQDEQFF.

This clonotype was observed many times. The DNA for the CDR3 is TGTGCCAGCAGCTCCTCTTTTGGCGGGAGGGGCATTGAGCAGTTCTTC. This sequence encodes CASSSSFGGRGIEQFF. V is TRBV7-8 and J is TRBJ2-1, with 9 bases aligning to TRBD2. The CDR3 has 16 residues. The V and J ends lost 4 bases and 9 bases, in that order; junction bases with no gene match: 13. The germline CDR1 and CDR2 sequences are SGHVS and FQNEAQ.

The J gene is TRBJ2-6, the V gene TRBV12-3 or TRBV12-4; D call uncertain. The CDR3 loop spans 16 amino acids. V lost 5 bases and J lost 0, with 11 bases in between. The CDR3, as DNA: TGTGCCAGCAGTAGGACGGTAATCTCTGGGGCCAACGTCCTGACTTTC. Its translation is CASSRTVISGANVLTF.

This clonotype was detected a few times. The CDR3 bases are TGTGCCAGCAGAGGCGGGAGACTCACCGGGGAGCTGTTTTTT. Amino acid sequence: CASRGGRLTGELFF. This sequence joins TRBV14 and TRBJ2-2; TRBD2 aligns across 7 bases. The CDR3 extends over 14 amino acids. V lost 6 bases to trimming and J lost 4 bases; unmatched junction nucleotides: 5. The V gene's germline CDR1 is SGHDN and CDR2 FVKESK.

As DNA, the CDR3 is TGTGCCAGCAGACCCCTAGCTGTTTACAATGAGCAGTTCTTC. It translates to CASRPLAVYNEQFF. This rearrangement joins TRBV6-2 or TRBV6-3 to TRBJ2-1, with D possibly TRBD2 on 5 matching bases. Trimming removed 6 bases at V and 4 bases at J, with 13 bases between. The CDR3 extends over 14 amino acids. Germline V gene data show CDR1 as MNHEY and CDR2 as SVGEGT.

The rearrangement links TRBV12-3 or TRBV12-4 to TRBJ2-5; no reliable D call. V lost 3 bases to trimming and J lost 5 bases, with 13 bases between them. The CDR3 contains 14 residues. The CDR3 coding sequence is TGTGCCAGCAGTTTCTTTTTTGGACGCGAGACCCAGTACTTC. It codes for CASSFFFGRETQYF.

In this sample, this clonotype turned up a few times. V usage is TRBV7-9 and J usage is TRBJ2-7; TRBD1 matches 7 bases. V gave up 5 bases and J gave up 2 bases; unmatched junction bases: 3. CDR3 length equals 13 residues. The V gene's germline CDR1 is SEHNR and CDR2 FQNEAQ (reference sequence). The CDR3 DNA follows: TGTGCCAGCAGCCCACAGGGGACCTACGAGCAGTACTTC. Translation gives CASSPQGTYEQYF.

This clonotype was observed a handful of times. This chain uses TRBV12-3 or TRBV12-4 with TRBJ2-1; no reliable D call. The CDR3 consists of 17 residues. Trimming shortened V by 0 bases and J by 4 bases, and 16 bases separated the two germline ends. CDR3 residues: CASSLAAGDPFYNEQFF. The CDR3 DNA reads as TGTGCCAGCAGTTTAGCCGCCGGAGATCCGTTTTACAATGAGCAGTTCTTC.

At least ten counts were recorded for this clonotype. The chain is built from TRBV12-3 or TRBV12-4 and TRBJ2-1, with no clear D. Trimming took 2 bases from V and 8 from J, leaving 7 bases between them. The CDR3 is 12 amino acids. CDR3 loop: CASSLSEDEQFF. The CDR3 nucleotides read TGTGCCAGCAGTTTATCCGAGGATGAGCAGTTCTTC.

This clonotype was detected only a few times. The rearrangement uses TRBV6-2 or TRBV6-3 and TRBJ1-1, with D possibly being TRBD1 (5 bases). CDR1 and CDR2 from the germline V gene are MNHEY and SVGEGT. V was shortened by 0 bases and J by 0 bases, with 8 bases between the two germline ends. This CDR3 is 15 amino acids long. The CDR3 DNA reads as TGTGCCAGCAGTTACTCGGGGGGAATGAACACTGAAGCTTTCTTT. Translation gives CASSYSGGMNTEAFF.

This clonotype was counted many times. The gene calls are TRBV6-2 or TRBV6-3 and TRBJ1-5; TRBD1 agrees at 7 bases. The CDR3 runs to 15 residues. With V trimmed by 5 bases and J by 3 bases, 7 bases remained unmatched. Germline lookup yields CDR1 MNHEY and CDR2 SVGEGT. The CDR3 protein is CASSRRQGDNQPQHF. CDR3 nucleotide sequence: TGTGCCAGCAGTAGACGACAGGGCGACAATCAGCCCCAGCATTTT.

This chain joins TRBV7-8 and TRBJ1-6; no firm D call. Germline V gene lookup returns CDR1 SGHVS and CDR2 FQNEAQ. CDR3 size: 15 residues. Trimming removed 5 bases from V and 2 bases from J, with 10 bases in between. The CDR3 region has the DNA TGTGCCAGCAGCCCCCGGAGGGCCTATAATTCACCCCTCCACTTT. This sequence encodes CASSPRRAYNSPLHF.

The CDR3 bases are TGTGCCAGCAGCTTAGTAGGGGGGGCGTACACTGAAGCTTTCTTT. It specifies CASSLVGGAYTEAFF. V and J are TRBV7-9 and TRBJ1-1; possibly TRBD1 for D (6 bases). The CDR3 consists of 15 residues. Germline V CDR1 and CDR2: SEHNR, FQNEAQ (reference sequence). V lost 1 base and J 3 bases, leaving 12 bases between the germline ends.

This clonotype was counted only a few times. This chain joins TRBV4-1 and TRBJ1-5, with 10 bases that match TRBD1. V was clipped by 3 bases and J by 9 bases; unmatched bases: 2. From germline, CDR1 is MGHRA and CDR2 YSYEKL. The CDR3 contains 13 residues. The CDR3 loop is CASSQGQGSPQHF. CDR3 sequence (DNA): TGCGCCAGCAGCCAGGGACAGGGGTCGCCCCAGCATTTT.

This clonotype was recorded many times. The rearrangement joins TRBV28 to TRBJ2-5, with a tentative D call TRBD2 (6 bases). The CDR3 has 14 amino acids. Germline CDR1 MDHEN, CDR2 SYDVKM. Trimming removed 3 bases at V and 0 bases at J, with 8 bases between. CDR3 in amino acids: CASSLGGDQETQYF. The CDR3 coding sequence is TGTGCCAGCAGTTTGGGCGGGGACCAAGAGACCCAGTACTTC.

In this sample, this clonotype turned up many times. The chain recombines TRBV12-3 or TRBV12-4 with TRBJ2-7; a possible D gene is TRBD1 (6 bases). V lost 4 bases to trimming and J lost 0 bases, with 13 bases between them. The CDR3 loop spans 15 amino acids. CDR3 region: CASSSPLTGSYEQYF. The CDR3 DNA sequence: TGTGCCAGCAGTTCCCCCTTGACAGGCTCCTACGAGCAGTACTTC.

This clonotype was observed once. V and J are TRBV20-1 and TRBJ2-3; D is ambiguous. This CDR3 contains 12 residues. Germline loops: CDR1 DFQATT, CDR2 SNEGSKA (reference sequence). The CDR3 loop reads CRALKSTDTQYF. The CDR3 DNA follows: TGCAGGGCCCTGAAAAGCACAGATACGCAGTATTTT.

The chain combines TRBV15 with TRBJ2-1; perhaps TRBD2 as D (5 bases). The CDR3 has 14 residues. V lost 0 bases and J 10 bases, leaving 13 bases between the germline ends. Germline-derived CDR1 and CDR2 are LNHNV and YYDKDF (reference sequence). This CDR3 reads CATSRDRTSWEQFF. The CDR3 DNA reads TGTGCCACCAGCAGAGATCGGACTTCCTGGGAGCAGTTCTTC.

This clonotype was counted many times. This sequence joins TRBV5-1 and TRBJ2-2; no clear D. V shed 5 bases and J shed 4 bases, with 3 bases lying between them. The CDR3 is made up of 11 amino acids. Germline V gives CDR1 SGHRS, CDR2 YFSETQ. The CDR3 coding sequence is TGCGCCAGCAGAGGCACCGGGGAGCTGTTTTTT. Amino acids: CASRGTGELFF. Full variable domain (remainder filled in from reference TRBV5-1 and TRBJ2-2): KAGVTQTPRYLIKTRGQQVTLSCSPISGHRSVSWYQQTPGQGLQFLFEYFSETQRNKGNFPGRFSGRQFSNSRSEMNVSTLELGDSALYLCASRGTGELFFGEGSRLTVL.

This clonotype showed up many times. This chain uses TRBV7-2 with TRBJ1-5, with 10 bases lining up with TRBD1. This CDR3 has 15 residues. Germline assignment: CDR1 SGHTA and CDR2 FQGNSA. The J segment lost 5 bases and the V segment lost 1 base, leaving 2 bases of the junction unmatched. The CDR3 region is CASSLEGQGDQPQHF. The CDR3 nucleotides are TGTGCCAGCAGCTTAGAAGGACAGGGGGATCAGCCCCAGCATTTT.

The table lists this clonotype with a few counts. The chain links TRBV15 to TRBJ1-5; D is unresolved. Germline CDR1 is LNHNV and CDR2 is YYDKDF (reference sequence). This CDR3 is 13 amino acids long. The ends were cut back, 3 bases at V and 3 bases at J, with 6 bases in the middle. The DNA of the CDR3 is TGTGCCACCAGCAGGTCTCTCAATCAGCCCCAGCATTTT. Amino acids: CATSRSLNQPQHF.

This clonotype was picked up a small number of times. V is TRBV6-2 or TRBV6-3 and J is TRBJ2-7; D might be TRBD1 or TRBD2, each matching 5 bases. Trimming cost V 5 bases and J 3 bases, with 17 bases left between them. The CDR3 runs to 15 residues. CDR1 is MNHEY, CDR2 SVGEGT, per germline. The CDR3: CASSPYRDRSYEQYF. Here the CDR3 DNA reads TGTGCCAGCAGTCCCTACCGGGACCGGAGCTACGAGCAGTACTTC.